This entry concerns a single TCR beta chain. MiXCR was run by TCRdb on the 5' RACE reads, yielding one entry per CDR3 protein. The sample has roughly 58,000 distinct CDR3 sequences, around 20% seen once. Treg sorting used a CD4+CD25+CD127-/low gate. This CDR3 region has 13 residues. Per germline, CDR1 SGHVS and CDR2 FNYEAQ. The V segment lost 4 bases and the J segment 7 bases; nucleotides outside the gene matches: 3. The sample comprised tumor-infiltrating Tregs sorted from the breast tumor. This receptor was taken from a female donor with breast cancer. The chain recombines TRBV7-6 with TRBJ1-5; TRBD1 aligns across 8 bases. CDR3 coding DNA: TGTGCCAGCAGCTACGACAGGGGACAGCCCCAGCATTTT. Its translation: CASSYDRGQPQHF.